This T cell receptor (beta chain) was found in a study of T cell responses to AZD1222 COVID-19 vaccine (dated by TCRdb to about 2021). With regard to the full study: AZD1222 recipients with second doses at about 4 weeks or about 12 weeks were pooled, because spike-specific TCR depth and breadth did not differ between schedules. Trial participants were enrolled by age into 18-55, 56-69 and 70-plus year subgroups, with about 150, 27 and 61 TCR-sequenced participants respectively. A total of around 240 trial participants underwent TCR sequencing, of whom about 210 received two doses of AZD1222 and about 25 received two doses of the MenACWY control vaccine. What the research found in general, with its limitations: Conclusions about previously exposed vaccinees are limited because only six or seven AZD1222 recipients were SARS-CoV-2 seropositive at baseline. CD4 TCRs associated with the vaccine covered the entire spike protein, and the dominant responses were in regions 160-218 and 743-854. A significant rise in spike-specific TCR breadth and depth was observed after two AZD1222 doses relative to day 0 and relative to MenACWY recipients. Reportedly, almost half of the unique spike-specific TCRs recognized epitopes lying outside the regions that are mutated in the B.1.351 and B.1.1.7 variants. The 56-69-year group was small, and its depth increase did not reach significance, likely because of low power. Because no day 14 peak-response samples were available, the repertoires could be characterized only after the peak T cell response. Participants were mostly white British, with more females than males. The authors suggested clonal diversity may have been underestimated.

The CDR3 regions of human TCRbeta chains were analyzed by immunosequencing. The authors' pipeline ran thus. TCRs in the repertoires were matched against a reference library of SARS-CoV-2-specific TCRs that had been generated with the MIRA antigen-specificity platform. Breadth meant the fraction of unique TCRs that were SARS-CoV-2-associated, whereas depth meant the fraction of total T cells that were SARS-CoV-2-associated. Using the MIRA data, each spike-specific TCR was mapped to the spike region that the TCR reacts to and placed in a CD4 or CD8 class. Log10-transformed breadth and depth values were compared by one-way ANOVA with Sidak's multiple comparisons tests. TCRdb retrieved this table from immuneACCESS and kept in-frame rearrangements only. Not all clones are present; in checked studies, unresolved V genes account for under half, and no reason is known for the remainder. D and trimming come from the DNA, and the V and J calls and clone size come from that table. The sample table shows some 130,000 clones, and approximately 90% are seen once. Approximately 20% of the sample is in the top ten clones.

The CDR3 sequence holds 12 residues, the cysteine and phenylalanine included. Just CDR3 DNA is preserved here, 36 bases in frame from base 1. Taken from the germline V gene (reference sequence), the CDR1 and CDR2 loops are GTSNPN and SVGIG. V loses 3 bases, J loses 8 bases, and the germline ends lie 13 bases apart. As for this clone: Its antigen is unknown. Base qualities were left out, and no much larger clone turns up one base away.

In light of the paper, this sample's time point label describes: baseline before first vaccination. Vaccinee samples came from UK trials COV001 and COV002, including a single-blind randomized controlled phase 2/3 trial of AZD1222 (ChAdOx1 nCoV-19) in healthy adults. For TCRbeta chain sequencing, PBMC samples were collected from trial participants at day 0 and at day 28 after the second dose. Here the sequenced sample was peripheral blood, taken on day 0 of AZD1222 vaccination. The sequence was collected from an adult in good health. Recombination joined TRBV30 with TRBJ1-2; perhaps TRBD1 is the D gene, with 5 bases matching. Read as DNA, the sequence is TGTGCCTGGAGGGTCCCGGGGGGGGGCTACACCTTC. Its coded protein is CAWRVPGGGYTF.